Here is one TCR beta chain with its context. Antigen unknown. The repertoire came from unfractionated whole blood and reflected all unsorted peripheral T cells. A 2.5 ml peripheral blood sample was taken for RNA. This record comes from a study of HIV-infected patients and healthy controls. Whole-study findings and limits: CMV-associated CDR3s mostly grew nonsignificantly during therapy, while HIV-associated CDR3s declined significantly.

With 4 bases removed from V and 2 bases from J, the gap between germline ends came to 8 bases. The CDR3 length is 13 residues. Germline loops: CDR1 KGHSH, CDR2 LQKENI. Alpha and beta constant-region primers primed reverse transcription of around 500 ng RNA. Each of the alpha and beta chains got its own library through chain-specific third strand synthesis with indices. TCRdb recomputed calls from the 5' RACE reads with MiXCR, one row per CDR3 protein. The sample carries about 9,600 distinct CDR3 sequences, over 4.5% recorded once. The sequenced sample was blood, obtained before antiretroviral therapy. This clonotype was sampled from an adult with HIV infection. This chain connects TRBV18 to TRBJ2-5; a weak D match, TRBD2 (6 bases). The CDR3 DNA reads as TGTGCCAGCTCACTAGGACTACAAGAGACCCAGTACTTC. Translating gives CASSLGLQETQYF.